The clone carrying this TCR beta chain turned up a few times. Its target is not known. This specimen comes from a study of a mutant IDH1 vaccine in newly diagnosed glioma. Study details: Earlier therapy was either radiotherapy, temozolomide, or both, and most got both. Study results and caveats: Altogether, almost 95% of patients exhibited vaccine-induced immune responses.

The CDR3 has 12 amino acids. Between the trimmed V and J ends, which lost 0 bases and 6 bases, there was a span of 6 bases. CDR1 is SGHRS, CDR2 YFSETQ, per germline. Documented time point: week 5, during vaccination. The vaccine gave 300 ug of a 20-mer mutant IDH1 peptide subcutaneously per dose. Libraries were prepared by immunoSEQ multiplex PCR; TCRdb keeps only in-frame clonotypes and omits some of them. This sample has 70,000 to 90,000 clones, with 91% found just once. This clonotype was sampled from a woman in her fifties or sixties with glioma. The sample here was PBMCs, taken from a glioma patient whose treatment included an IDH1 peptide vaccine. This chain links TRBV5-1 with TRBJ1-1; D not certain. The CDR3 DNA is TGCGCCAGCAGCTTGGAGGGCCCTGAAGCTTTCTTT. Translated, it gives CASSLEGPEAFF.